This entry describes one T cell receptor beta chain. This sample is drawn from a study of blood T cell repertoires in COVID-19. Looking at the study overall: Either two negative PCRs, clearance, or symptom resolution qualified Cohort 3 donors as recovered. COVID-19 samples collected from the United States, Italy and Spain covered acute and convalescent phases. T cells, B-cell-depleted T cells, or PBMCs provided the cDNA or gDNA that served as material.

Using immunoSEQ multiplex PCR, the repertoire was profiled, and TCRdb retains in-frame clones only, with some absent. The sample contains 200,000 to 250,000 clones, roughly 84% of which appear only once. Those who participated ranged in age from about 18 to 89 years and resided in roughly 26 US areas. This CDR3 comprises 13 residues. The trim removed 6 bases at V and 8 bases at J, leaving 6 bases unmatched. Looked up from germline, CDR1 is WSHSY and CDR2 is SAAADI. The chain couples TRBV10-2 to TRBJ1-4, with 7 bases lining up with TRBD1. This receptor was identified in a young man in a cohort exposed to, infected with or recovered from COVID-19 (not recorded which). Sequencing was done on a sample of PBMCs or T cells enriched from blood (not recorded which). As DNA, the CDR3 is TGCGCCAGCAGAAGACAGGGTCGGGAAAAACTGTTTTTT. This sequence encodes CASRRQGREKLFF.